This T cell receptor beta chain is drawn from a study of blood T cell repertoires in COVID-19 (dated by TCRdb to the early 2020s). Concerning the study at large: Samples from collaborators originated in the United States, Italy and Spain and spanned both the acute and convalescent phases of COVID-19. A de-identified subject ID, COVID-19 status, age in years and sex were almost always included in the sample metadata. The repertoires were made available in a free public database intended to serve as a resource for research on the immune response to SARS-CoV-2. HLA class I and class II types, where available, came from metadata supplied by the sample provider rather than from assay-based typing. Samples came from the ongoing ImmuneRACE study (first 160 participants) plus 1,254 subjects from 6 global collaborators. The dataset comprised deeply sampled blood TCRbeta repertoires from subjects exposed to, actively infected with, or recovered from COVID-19. The prospective study material was composed of cDNA or gDNA derived from T cells, B-cell-depleted T cells, or PBMCs. The study at large found these results: The amount of clinical and demographic metadata varied by source and participant and was provided uncurated.

V is cut by 4 bases and J by 8 bases, and the space between the germline ends is 22 bases. CDR1 and CDR2 were assigned from the germline V gene (reference sequence) as LNHNV and YYDKDF. Including cysteine and phenylalanine, the CDR3 has 16 amino acids. The only DNA kept is the CDR3, 48 bases in frame from the first base. Notes on this clone: Its specific antigen is unknown. The record has no base qualities; no much larger clone is one base away.

Collaborating institutions collected whole blood in K2EDTA tubes following their own protocols. For TCRbeta analysis, collaborator samples were shipped as frozen whole blood, as isolated PBMCs, or as DNA extracted from either sample type. TCRbeta CDR3 regions were amplified from genomic DNA by means of the immunoSEQ Assay, a bias-controlled multiplex PCR. As for the authors' bioinformatics: Within the assay, amplification of reference gene primers was used to estimate how many nucleated cells each sample contained. To quantify the absolute abundance of each unique TCRbeta CDR3 rearrangement, sequence reads were collapsed and filtered. Productive Simpson clonality was computed per sample as the square root of Simpson's diversity index over productive rearrangements. TCRdb's version of the immuneACCESS table is confined to in-frame rearrangements and falls short of the full clone set. An unresolved V gene accounts for under half of the shortfall where checked; the remainder is of unknown origin. V and J calls and clone size are given by that table; D and trimming were obtained from the DNA. The sample table records approximately 130,000 clones; about four fifths of these occur just once. Together, the top ten hold roughly 20% of the sample.

The receptor was isolated from an elderly man with acute or convalescent COVID-19. Sequenced: peripheral blood. Rearrangement joined TRBV15 to TRBJ2-3; tentative D gene TRBD1, with 5 bases matching. CDR3 loop: CATSTASGRVGGTQYF. The DNA reads TGTGCCACCAGCACCGCCTCCGGCAGGGTCGGTGGTACGCAGTATTTT.